The 13 T cell receptor beta chains given below trace back to one sample, sequenced in a study of T cell clonality in common variable immunodeficiency. Some clones are missing from TCRdb's copy, which holds only in-frame ones; the method was immunoSEQ multiplex PCR. This repertoire lists about 37,000 clones without singletons; 2.5% to 3% sits in the top ten. Sequences were obtained from peripheral blood mononuclear cells. These receptors all come from a person aged 18 to 75 in good health.

This clone came up many times. The observed sequence ends 3 residues before the CDR3 terminus, with the missing tail filled in from the germline J gene. This chain joins TRBV7-2 and TRBJ1-4; no reliable D call. The V gene lost 2 bases and the J gene lost 3 bases, with 7 bases spanning the gap. The CDR3 has 14 residues. From germline, CDR1 is SGHTA and CDR2 FQGNSA. The CDR3 protein is CASSLTGSNEKLFF. CDR3 DNA (partial): TGTGCCAGCAGCTTAACGGGTTCTAATGAAAAA.

This clone was observed many times. The CDR3 here is CASAVSVYEQYF. The CDR3 bases that were read are TGTGCTAGTGCCGTCTCCGTCTACGAG. The J gene is TRBJ2-7, the V gene TRBV12-5; no reliable D call. The read gets to within 3 residues of the CDR3 end, and the germline J gene fills in the rest. Per germline, CDR1 LGHNT and CDR2 FRNRAP. This CDR3 has 12 amino acids. Trimming shortened V by 7 bases and J by 3 bases, and 10 bases separated the two germline ends.

This clone was picked up many times. The CDR3 is cut off 3 residues early in the read; its end comes from the germline J gene. The gene calls are TRBV7-8 and TRBJ2-7; 8 bases are a match to TRBD1. The ends lost 3 bases at V and 5 bases at J; junction bases unmatched: 6. The CDR3 has 14 amino acids. CDR1 and CDR2 from the germline V gene are SGHVS and FQNEAQ. The CDR3 protein is CASSFVGQVNEQYF. The part of the CDR3 DNA that was read is TGTGCCAGCAGCTTCGTGGGACAGGTAAACGAG.

This clone has at least ten counts. Sequencing ends 3 residues short of the CDR3 end; the germline J gene provides the rest. J is TRBJ2-1 and V is TRBV5-6; D gene ambiguous. Germline V gene sequence: CDR1 SGHDT, CDR2 YYEEEE. The CDR3 is 14 amino acids. The ends were cut back, 5 bases at V and 0 bases at J, with 9 bases in the middle. CDR3: CASRPRSSYNEQFF. CDR3 DNA, as far as it was read: TGTGCCAGCAGACCACGTAGCTCCTACAATGAG.

This clone was detected many times. The read falls 3 residues short of the CDR3 end, and the missing part is taken from the germline J gene. The chain couples TRBV20-1 to TRBJ2-3; D is unresolved. The length of the CDR3 is 14 residues. The germline V gene has CDR1 DFQATT and CDR2 SNEGSKA (reference sequence). Trimming shortened V by 4 bases and J by 4 bases, and 15 bases separated the two germline ends. CDR3 bases read: TGCAGTGCTAAGGTCACCACCCGTGCAGATACG. It codes for CSAKVTTRADT. The whole CDR3 is CSAKVTTRADTQYF.

This clone showed up many times. The CDR3 end lies 3 residues beyond the end of the read and is filled in from the germline J gene. The V and J genes are TRBV7-8 and TRBJ1-5; no clear D. Trimming left V 0 bases short and J 5 bases short, with 5 bases between. The CDR3 has 13 amino acids. Looked up from germline, CDR1 is SGHVS and CDR2 is FQNEAQ. CDR3 bases read: TGTGCCAGCAGCTTAGCGCGGGATCAGCCC. Amino acids: CASSLARDQP. The CDR3 reads in full as CASSLARDQPQHF.

This clone was detected many times. The read terminates 3 residues before the CDR3 end, so the remaining end is supplied by the germline J gene. V gene TRBV30 combines with J gene TRBJ2-7; a weak D match, TRBD2 (6 bases). The CDR3 has 13 amino acids. Trimming took off 4 bases at V and 2 bases at J, with 12 bases between the two ends. Germline CDR1 GTSNPN, CDR2 SVGIG (reference sequence). The CDR3 bases that were read are TGTGCCTGGATGTACGGGGGAACCTACGAG. It translates to CAWMYGGTYE. The full CDR3 protein reads CAWMYGGTYEQYF. The entire variable domain, with the rest obtained from reference TRBV30 and TRBJ2-7, is as follows: SQTIHQWPATLVQPVGSPLSLECTVEGTSNPNLYWYRQAAGRGLQLLFYSVGIGQISSEVPQNLSASRPQDRQFILSSKKLLLSDSGFYLCAWMYGGTYEQYFGPGTRLTVT.

At least ten counts were recorded for this clone. The read stops 3 residues short of the end of the CDR3; the missing end is completed from the germline J gene. The chain employs TRBV10-1 and TRBJ2-3; weak D call: TRBD2 (5 bases). Deletions cut 3 bases from V and 4 bases from J, with 14 bases between. Per the germline V gene, CDR1 is WNHNN and CDR2 is SYGVQD (reference sequence). The CDR3 has 15 residues. This CDR3 reads CASSDPRVYPDTQYF. The sequenced CDR3 bases are TGCGCCAGCAGTGATCCGCGGGTTTATCCAGATACG.

This clone has ten or more counts. The CDR3 extends 3 residues past the end of the read, so its final part is completed from the germline J gene. This chain uses TRBV4-2 with TRBJ2-1; D is undetermined. The length of the CDR3 is 15 residues. The V gene's germline CDR1 is LGHNA and CDR2 YNFKEQ. Deletions cut 3 bases from V and 4 bases from J, with 13 bases between. This CDR3 is CASSQSRGDYNEQFF. The sequenced CDR3 bases are TGTGCCAGCAGCCAGTCCCGCGGAGATTACAATGAG.

This clone showed up many times. Coverage ceases 3 residues before the CDR3 finishes, and the germline J gene fills in the end. The rearrangement links TRBV2 to TRBJ2-3; 8 bases are a match to TRBD1. CDR3 size: 16 residues. Germline CDR1 is SNHLY and CDR2 is FYNNEI. The ends lost 5 bases at V and 4 bases at J; junction bases unmatched: 11. The sequenced CDR3 bases are TGTGCCAGCAGTTCAGAGAGGACAGGGTTTGCAGATACG. Encoded protein: CASSSERTGFADT. The full CDR3 protein is CASSSERTGFADTQYF.

This clone has ten or more counts. From the germline J gene comes the end of the CDR3, since the read stops 3 residues before it. The genes are TRBV2 and TRBJ1-5; no clear D. The length of the CDR3 is 14 residues. Germline V gene data show CDR1 as SNHLY and CDR2 as FYNNEI. V was cut by 2 bases and J by 4 bases, with 9 bases left in between. CDR3 DNA (partial): TGTGCCAGCAGTGAAATGAGGGTAAATCAGCCC. Its translation: CASSEMRVNQP. From start to end, the CDR3 is CASSEMRVNQPQHF.

This clone was seen at least ten times. Read coverage stops 3 residues before the CDR3 terminus; the germline J gene supplies the remainder. The chain combines TRBV29-1 with TRBJ2-3, with 9 bases lining up with TRBD1. CDR1 SQVTM and CDR2 ANQGSEA come from the germline V gene. This CDR3 contains 15 residues. V lost 7 bases and J lost 5; bases outside the gene matches: 13. The CDR3 region is CSAEPGQGRVDTQYF. The CDR3 DNA, read in part, is TGCAGCGCGGAACCGGGACAGGGAAGGGTAGATACG.

This clone has ten or more counts. The read terminates 3 residues before the CDR3 end, so the remaining end is supplied by the germline J gene. The V call is TRBV28, the J call TRBJ1-1; D is ambiguous. This CDR3 is built from 12 residues. Germline-derived CDR1 and CDR2 are MDHEN and SYDVKM. The V end lost 3 bases, the J end lost 7 bases, and 9 bases lay between the germline ends. The CDR3 bases that were read are TGTGCCAGCAGTTTCTCACAATTTGAA. Translating it yields CASSFSQFE. The entire CDR3 is CASSFSQFEAFF.